The rows below give T cell receptor beta chains drawn from one sample of a study of cytomegalovirus exposure and HLA in healthy donors. The protocol was immunoSEQ multiplex PCR, while the TCRdb copy is restricted to in-frame clones and leaves out a portion. The sample includes some 83,000 clones, approximately 93% of them seen just once. The source material was PBMCs. The receptor source for this set is a young woman in good health and CMV-seronegative. CDR3s include the opening cysteine and the closing phenylalanine or tryptophan. D genes are given only for firm matches. Only some rows state a clone size, as once, few, many or a class for expanded clones.

clone_size j_call v_call d_call cdr3_nt cdr3_aa
NA TRBJ2-7 TRBV19 NA TGTGCCAGTAGTGTTGAGGGGGTTCCCTACGAGCAGTACTTC CASSVEGVPYEQYF
NA TRBJ1-1 TRBV4-3 NA TGCGCCAGCTCGCGTTCCCCGGGGGGTTTACCTGAAGCTTTCTTT CASSRSPGGLPEAFF
NA TRBJ1-1 TRBV5-1 NA TGCGCCAGCAGCTCCCTTGGGGGGGAAGCTTTCTTT CASSSLGGEAFF
NA TRBJ1-6 TRBV19 NA TGTGCCAGTAGTCCCGGGTTACCGAATTCACCCCTCCACTTT CASSPGLPNSPLHF
NA TRBJ2-7 TRBV6-1 NA TGTGCCAGCGATGACAGTGACCGCTACGAGCAGTACTTC CASDDSDRYEQYF
NA TRBJ2-1 TRBV30 TRBD1 TGTGCCTGGAGTGGGACAGGGGGGCCCAATGAGCAGTTCTTC CAWSGTGGPNEQFF
NA TRBJ2-7 TRBV5-6 TRBD1 TGTGCCAGCAGTTTTTCCGGACAGGTGAGCCACGAGCAGTACTTC CASSFSGQVSHEQYF
NA TRBJ2-7 TRBV27 TRBD1 TGTGCCAGCAGCCCGGACAGGGACGAGCAGTACTTC CASSPDRDEQYF
NA TRBJ1-2 TRBV7-1 NA TGTGCCAGCAGCGATACTGAGGGAAAGACCTATGGCTACACCTTC CASSDTEGKTYGYTF
NA TRBJ2-1 TRBV11-2 NA TGTGCCAGCAGCTCCCAGTTGTTACGGGATGAGCAGTTCTTC CASSSQLLRDEQFF
NA TRBJ1-3 TRBV29-1 TRBD1 TGCAGCGTTGCCGGGACAGGGGACGGTGGAAACACCATATATTTT CSVAGTGDGGNTIYF
NA TRBJ2-2 TRBV5-7 NA TGTGCCAGCAGCAAGGGGCACCAGTACACCGGGGAGCTGTTTTTT CASSKGHQYTGELFF
NA TRBJ1-1 TRBV4-3 NA TGCGCCAGCAGCCAAGGAGGAGGACAGCTGAACACTGAAGCTTTCTTT CASSQGGGQLNTEAFF
NA TRBJ2-2 TRBV27 NA TGTGCCAGCAGTTTATTTCCGCCCGGCGGCGGGGCCGGCGGGGAGCTGTTTTTT CASSLFPPGGGAGGELFF
once TRBJ2-1 TRBV11-2 TRBD2 TGTGCCAGCAGCTTATCAGGGTCGGGGGGGCACAATGAGCAGTTCTTC CASSLSGSGGHNEQFF
NA TRBJ1-2 TRBV5-1 TRBD1 TGCGCCAGCAGCTGGGGACAGACAAACTATGGCTACACCTTC CASSWGQTNYGYTF
NA TRBJ2-2 TRBV7-3 NA TGTGCCAGCAGCTTACAACCTGCCGGGGACACCGGGGAGCTGTTTTTT CASSLQPAGDTGELFF
NA TRBJ1-4 TRBV27 TRBD1 TGTGCCAGCAGTTTAGGACAGGCGGGGAATGAAAAACTGTTTTTT CASSLGQAGNEKLFF
NA TRBJ1-2 TRBV4-3 NA TGCGCCAGCAGCCCCGAGACCGGGACTGAGGGTGGCGGCTACACCTTC CASSPETGTEGGGYTF
NA TRBJ2-5 TRBV2 NA TGTGCCAGCAGTAACTATCCGAACTCCAGACAGACCCAAGAGACCCAGTACTTC CASSNYPNSRQTQETQYF
NA TRBJ2-3 TRBV4-2 TRBD2 TGTGCCAGCAGCCAAGGGACTAGCGGACCTAATACGCAGTATTTT CASSQGTSGPNTQYF
NA TRBJ1-2 TRBV7-2 NA TGTGCCAGCAGCCCGGAGTGGGGCGCAAATGGCTACACCTTC CASSPEWGANGYTF
NA TRBJ2-7 TRBV9 TRBD2 TGTGCCAGCAGCGTAGCTGGAGGGATACTAGCGGGAGACGAGCAGTACTTC CASSVAGGILAGDEQYF
NA TRBJ1-4 TRBV28 TRBD1 TGTGCCAGCAGTTTAGTTGGACAGGGTCGCGAAAAACTGTTTTTT CASSLVGQGREKLFF
NA TRBJ2-1 TRBV30 NA TGTGCCTGGACGTGGCAACCCTACAATGAGCAGTTCTTC CAWTWQPYNEQFF
NA TRBJ2-5 TRBV7-3 NA TGTGCCAGCAGCCCCTCAGGACAAGAGACCCAGTACTTC CASSPSGQETQYF
NA TRBJ2-5 TRBV6-1 NA TGTGCCAGCAGTCCCCTAGGGACCCAGTACTTC CASSPLGTQYF
NA TRBJ2-7 TRBV9 TRBD2 TGTGCCAGCAGCCAGGGACTAGTACCCTACGAGCAGTACTTC CASSQGLVPYEQYF
NA TRBJ2-5 TRBV2 NA TGTGCCAGCAGTGTCGGGGTTTCCCGGGGCCAAGAGACCCAGTACTTC CASSVGVSRGQETQYF
NA TRBJ2-3 TRBV7-8 NA TGTGCCAGCAGCTTAGCCCAACTAAGGTCGATTGGTGCTGGTACGCAGTATTTT CASSLAQLRSIGAGTQYF
NA TRBJ2-7 TRBV6-1 NA TGTGCCAGCAGTGACCTGGGACTCTCCTACGAGCAGTACTTC CASSDLGLSYEQYF
few TRBJ2-3 TRBV13 NA TGTGCCAGCAGCTTAAGGCGGGTAAGCACAGATACGCAGTATTTT CASSLRRVSTDTQYF
once TRBJ2-5 TRBV9 NA TGTGCCAGCAGCGTACACTGGCGGTCGGAGACCCAGTACTTC CASSVHWRSETQYF
NA TRBJ2-3 TRBV7-2 TRBD2 TGTGCCAGCAGCTTAGATGGGGGTGGACAGCGGGAGATGGATACGCAGTATTTT CASSLDGGGQREMDTQYF
NA TRBJ1-1 TRBV11-3 TRBD1 TGTGCCAGCAGCTCCCTGGGACAGGTCAACACTGAAGCTTTCTTT CASSSLGQVNTEAFF
NA TRBJ1-1 TRBV27 NA TGTGCCAGCAGTTCGGGGGTGAACACTGAAGCTTTCTTT CASSSGVNTEAFF
NA TRBJ2-7 TRBV11-3 TRBD1 TGTGCCAGCAGTTGGGGACAGGGCAGCTCCTACGAGCAGTACTTC CASSWGQGSSYEQYF
NA TRBJ1-2 TRBV6-5 NA TGTGCCAGCAGCCCAGGGGTAGGCTACACCTTC CASSPGVGYTF
NA TRBJ1-2 TRBV13 NA TGTGCCAGCAATTCAGGCGAGAAGAACTATGGCTACACCTTC CASNSGEKNYGYTF
once TRBJ1-2 TRBV5-1 NA TGCGCCAGCAGCTTGTGGCAGGGAAGTAGAGGCTACACCTTC CASSLWQGSRGYTF
NA TRBJ2-1 TRBV11-3 TRBD2 TGTGCCAGCAGCTTAGGGATCGTTCTGAGCGGACTAGCGGGAGTGGGTGAGCAGTTCTTC CASSLGIVLSGLAGVGEQFF
NA TRBJ2-7 TRBV11-3 NA TGTGCCAGCAGCTTAGACCGATTAGGGGAACTAGCTTCCTACGAGCAGTACTTC CASSLDRLGELASYEQYF
NA TRBJ2-7 TRBV7-2 NA TGTGCCAGCAGCTTAGAGAGCGGTAGCTCCTACGAGCAGTACTTC CASSLESGSSYEQYF
NA TRBJ1-4 TRBV6-6 NA TGTGCCAGCCGCAGGGCTGCAACTAATGAAAAACTGTTTTTT CASRRAATNEKLFF
NA TRBJ1-5 TRBV10-3 TRBD1 TGTGCCATCAGTGAGTCGACCGGGACAGGGTTTCAGCCCCAGCATTTT CAISESTGTGFQPQHF
once TRBJ1-4 TRBV28 TRBD1 TGTGCCATCCGACAGGGGGCAACTAATGAAAAACTGTTTTTT CAIRQGATNEKLFF
NA TRBJ1-5 TRBV19 NA TGTGCCAGTAGTCTAGGGGGGGGAGGCAATCAGCCCCAGCATTTT CASSLGGGGNQPQHF
NA TRBJ2-1 TRBV4-2 TRBD2 TGTGCCAGCAGCCCTTTAGCGGGAGGGCTTGACAATGAGCAGTTCTTC CASSPLAGGLDNEQFF
NA TRBJ1-2 TRBV30 TRBD1 TGTGCCTGGAGTCCACAGGGGGCGTCTGGCTACACCTTC CAWSPQGASGYTF
NA TRBJ1-5 TRBV5-6 NA TGTGCCAGCAGCCGGTTCGGCAATCAGCCCCAGCATTTT CASSRFGNQPQHF
once TRBJ2-5 TRBV18 TRBD2 TGTGCCAGCTCACCCGTACTAGCGGGGACACAAGAGACCCAGTACTTC CASSPVLAGTQETQYF
NA TRBJ1-4 TRBV9 TRBD1 TGTGCCAGCAGCGTAGGGACAGGGGATTATGAAAAACTGTTTTTT CASSVGTGDYEKLFF
NA TRBJ2-1 TRBV6-5 TRBD2 TGTGCCAGCAGTTACGCCGGACTAGCGGGGGGGCAGTTCTTC CASSYAGLAGGQFF